These 12 T cell receptor beta chains were sequenced from one sample in a study of response to subunit inactivated influenza vaccine. TCRdb reprocessed the RT-PCR reads via MiXCR and lists one record per CDR3 protein. The top ten clones hold around 12% of a sample with over 400,000 distinct CDR3 sequences, approximately 10% of them seen once. The sample consisted of PBMCs from blood, taken 40 to 50 days after vaccination. All receptors derive from a man between 45 and 60 years old who received an inactivated influenza vaccine.

With regard to this clonotype: Sequence at one end of the junction differs from germline and may be a read error. The chain combines TRBV29-1 with TRBJ2-7; D gene uncertain. CDR1 is SQVTM and CDR2 is ANQGSEA in the germline V gene. The CDR3 sequence is 12 residues long. CDR3 sequence: CSVEDGVHEQYF. CDR3 nucleotides: TGCAGCGTCGAAGATGGGGTCCACGAGCAGTACTTC.

The V call is TRBV12-3 or TRBV12-4, the J call TRBJ2-7; 7 nucleotides align to TRBD1. The J segment lost 5 bases and the V segment lost 5 bases, leaving 9 bases of the junction unmatched. The CDR3 totals 14 residues. DNA for the CDR3: TGTGCCAGCAGTAAGCCGACAGGGTTCCACGAGCAGTACTTC. This gives the protein CASSKPTGFHEQYF.

This clonotype was counted between two and nine times. The rearrangement links TRBV7-8 to TRBJ2-1, with 13 bases matching TRBD2. Germline V gene data show CDR1 as SGHVS and CDR2 as FQNEAQ. Trimming took 0 bases from V and 4 from J; bases not matched to a gene: 6. CDR3 length equals 18 residues. CDR3 DNA: TGTGCCAGCAGCTTAGCACTAGCGGGAGGGCCTTTTTACAATGAGCAGTTCTTC. Translated, it gives CASSLALAGGPFYNEQFF.

Note on this clonotype: It may be a read error: a sequence one base away is much more abundant. The chain combines TRBV20-1 with TRBJ2-7; D might be TRBD2 (6 bases). CDR3 length: 13 residues. Between the trimmed V and J ends, which lost 8 bases and 3 bases, there was a span of 17 bases. CDR1 is DFQATT and CDR2 is SNEGSKA in the germline V gene (reference sequence). The CDR3 reads CSTSMTRIYEQYF. CDR3 nucleotide sequence: TGCAGTACCTCAATGACTAGAATCTACGAGCAGTACTTC.

This clonotype showed up just a few times. The chain joins TRBV9 to TRBJ2-1; D perhaps matches TRBD2 (6 bases). The CDR3 is made up of 14 amino acids. Germline V gene sequence: CDR1 SGDLS, CDR2 YYNGEE. Trimming stripped 5 bases from V and 6 bases from J, with 15 bases between. CDR3 protein: CASRSSGFGNEQFF. As DNA, the CDR3 is TGTGCCAGCAGGAGCAGCGGGTTTGGCAATGAGCAGTTCTTC.

The sample holds a few counts of this clonotype. The rearrangement joins TRBV20-1 to TRBJ1-4, with TRBD1 identical over 7 bases. CDR1 and CDR2 from the germline V gene are DFQATT and SNEGSKA (reference sequence). J was trimmed by 8 bases and V by 0 bases; bases with no gene match: 9. CDR3 length: 15 amino acids. As DNA, the CDR3 is TGCAGTGCTAGAGATGAACCGGCAGGGGGAGAAAAACTGTTTTTT. Its protein product is CSARDEPAGGEKLFF.

This chain joins TRBV6-5 and TRBJ2-7, with D possibly being TRBD1 (6 bases). Germline assignment: CDR1 MNHEY and CDR2 SVGAGI. The V and J ends lost 4 bases and 2 bases respectively, with 12 bases between them. This CDR3 has 14 amino acids. CDR3 protein: CASSFVQGPYEQYF. CDR3 DNA sequence: TGTGCCAGCAGTTTCGTCCAGGGGCCCTACGAGCAGTACTTC.

This clonotype has more than one count but fewer than ten. The J gene is TRBJ1-5, the V gene TRBV6-2 or TRBV6-3, with D uncertain. The germline V and J ends were trimmed by 2 bases and 2 bases, with 10 bases remaining between them. There are 15 residues in the CDR3. From germline, CDR1 is MNHEY and CDR2 SVGEGT. CDR3 sequence (DNA): TGTGCCAGCAGTTACAGAGGGATAGGCAATCAGCCCCAGCATTTT. This encodes CASSYRGIGNQPQHF.

The chain has TRBV4-2 and TRBJ2-1; the D call may be TRBD1 or TRBD2 (5 bases each). This CDR3 contains 18 residues. Germline V CDR1 and CDR2: LGHNA, YNFKEQ. V lost 2 bases and J 1 base, leaving 18 bases between the germline ends. The CDR3 coding sequence is TGTGCCAGCAGCCAAAAAGGGGTGGGGGAAGTGTCCTACAATGAGCAGTTCTTC. This codes for CASSQKGVGEVSYNEQFF.

This clonotype was observed at least ten times. The V gene is TRBV6-1, the J gene TRBJ2-2; D is perhaps TRBD2 (5 bases). Trimming stripped 6 bases from V and 0 bases from J, with 17 bases between. The germline V gene encodes CDR1 MNHNS and CDR2 SASEGT. This CDR3 spans 17 amino acids. This CDR3 reads CASSPPPLAANTGELFF. The CDR3, as DNA: TGTGCCAGCAGCCCTCCCCCGCTAGCAGCGAACACCGGGGAGCTGTTTTTT.

Only a few counts were recorded for this clonotype. The gene calls are TRBV29-1 and TRBJ2-3; 9 bases are a match to TRBD2. After removal of 0 bases from V and 1 base from J, the junction contained 5 bases not matched to a gene. CDR1 and CDR2 (germline): SQVTM, ANQGSEA. The CDR3 totals 16 residues. The CDR3 DNA follows: TGCAGCGTTGAAGAACTAGCGGGCGTCGGCACAGATACGCAGTATTTT. Protein product: CSVEELAGVGTDTQYF.

In this sample, this clonotype turned up a few times. J is TRBJ2-7 and V is TRBV21-1; TRBD2, the table's D call, was not compared with the DNA. TRBV21-1 is given as a pseudogene. CDR3 length equals 15 residues. CDR3 sequence (DNA): TGTGCCAGCAGGAGGACTAGCGGGGAAACCTACGAGCAGTACTTC. This gives the protein CASRRTSGETYEQYF.